This TCR beta chain was identified in a study of CD8+ T cells in alopecia areata. The study's findings and limits: Researchers report lesional scalp, most notably alopecia totalis/universalis, outstripped normal scalp in clonality. Mice showed TCR sharing more clearly than patients did, possibly owing to HLA. Scalp clonality dropped significantly under tofacitinib, as did expanded CD8+ top-100 clones.

Between the trimmed V and J ends, which lost 2 bases and 0 bases, there was a span of 5 bases. The CDR3 covers 12 residues. CDR1 is GTSNPN, CDR2 SVGIG, per germline (reference sequence). Treatment in this sample: oral pan-JAK inhibitor, 5-10 mg twice daily. Details on this clone: What it binds is not known.

Reverse transcribed after extraction, RNA yielded cDNA as the sequencing template. The method was immunoSEQ multiplex PCR; TCRdb's version includes in-frame clones alone and lacks a portion of them. The data contain about 200,000 clones, around 56% of them singletons. V and J are TRBV30 and TRBJ2-7; no definite D call. This specimen consisted of CD4+ T cells sorted from blood, obtained at week 4, from a patient treated with tofacitinib. This clonotype was sampled from a human donor with alopecia areata. The CDR3 reads CAWSRVSYEQYF. The CDR3 DNA reads as TGTGCCTGGAGTCGGGTCTCCTACGAGCAGTACTTC.